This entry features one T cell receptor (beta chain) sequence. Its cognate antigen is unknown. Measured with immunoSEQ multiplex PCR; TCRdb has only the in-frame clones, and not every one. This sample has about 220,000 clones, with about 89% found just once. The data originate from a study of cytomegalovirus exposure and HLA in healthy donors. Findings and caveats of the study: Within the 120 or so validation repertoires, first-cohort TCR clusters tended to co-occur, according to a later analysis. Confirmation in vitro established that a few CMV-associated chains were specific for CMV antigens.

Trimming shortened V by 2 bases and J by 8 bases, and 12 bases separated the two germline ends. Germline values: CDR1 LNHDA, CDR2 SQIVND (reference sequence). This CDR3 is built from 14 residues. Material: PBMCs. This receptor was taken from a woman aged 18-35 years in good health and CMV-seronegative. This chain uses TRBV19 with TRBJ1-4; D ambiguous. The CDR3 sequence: CASSISGGKEKLFF. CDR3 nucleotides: TGTGCCAGTAGTATAAGTGGAGGCAAGGAAAAACTGTTTTTT.